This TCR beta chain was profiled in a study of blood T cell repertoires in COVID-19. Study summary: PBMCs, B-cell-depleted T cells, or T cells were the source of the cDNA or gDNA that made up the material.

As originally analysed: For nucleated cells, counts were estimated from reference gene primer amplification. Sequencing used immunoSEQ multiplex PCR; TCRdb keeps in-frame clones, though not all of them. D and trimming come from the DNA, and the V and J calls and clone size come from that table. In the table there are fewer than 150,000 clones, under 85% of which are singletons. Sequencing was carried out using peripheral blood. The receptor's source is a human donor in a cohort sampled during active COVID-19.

The CDR3 DNA follows: TGTGCCAGCAGCTCGGGCCCGGACTGGGAGACCCAGTACTTC. This gives the protein CASSSGPDWETQYF. The gene calls are TRBV5-4 and TRBJ2-5; TRBD2 might be the D (5 bases). The CDR3 totals 14 residues. Germline V gene lookup returns CDR1 SGHNT and CDR2 YYREEE (reference sequence). Trimming took off 3 bases at V and 5 bases at J, with 14 bases between the two ends.